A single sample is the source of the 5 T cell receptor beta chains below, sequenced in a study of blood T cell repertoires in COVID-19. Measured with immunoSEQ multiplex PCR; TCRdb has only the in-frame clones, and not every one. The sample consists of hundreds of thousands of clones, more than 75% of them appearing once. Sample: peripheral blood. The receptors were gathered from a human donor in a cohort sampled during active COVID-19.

As DNA, the CDR3 is TGCGCCAGCAGCCCTGTCGTGGGACTAGGGTCGTGGGGCACAGATACGCAGTATTTT. Its translation: CASSPVVGLGSWGTDTQYF. V usage is TRBV5-1 and J usage is TRBJ2-3, with TRBD2 matching 8 bases. V shed 4 bases, J shed 1 base, and the junction held 17 bases outside the gene matches. The V gene's germline CDR1 is SGHRS and CDR2 YFSETQ. CDR3 length equals 19 residues.

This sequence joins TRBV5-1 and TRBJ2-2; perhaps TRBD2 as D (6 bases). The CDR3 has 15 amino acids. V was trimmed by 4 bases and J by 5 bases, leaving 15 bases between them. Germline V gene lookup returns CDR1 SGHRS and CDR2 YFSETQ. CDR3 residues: CASSISDYTTGELFF. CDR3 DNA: TGCGCCAGCAGCATCTCGGACTATACGACCGGGGAGCTGTTTTTT.

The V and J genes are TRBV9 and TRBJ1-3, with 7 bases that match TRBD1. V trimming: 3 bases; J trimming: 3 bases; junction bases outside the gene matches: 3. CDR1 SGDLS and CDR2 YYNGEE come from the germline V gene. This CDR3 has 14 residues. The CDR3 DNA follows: TGTGCCAGCAGCGACAGGGGATTTGGAAACACCATATATTTT. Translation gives CASSDRGFGNTIYF.

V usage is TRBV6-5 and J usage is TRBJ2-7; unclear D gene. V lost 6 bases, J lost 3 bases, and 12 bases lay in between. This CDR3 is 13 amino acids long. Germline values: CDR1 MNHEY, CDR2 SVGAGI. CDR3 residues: CASSRNTDYEQYF. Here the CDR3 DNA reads TGTGCCAGCAGCCGCAACACAGACTACGAGCAGTACTTC.

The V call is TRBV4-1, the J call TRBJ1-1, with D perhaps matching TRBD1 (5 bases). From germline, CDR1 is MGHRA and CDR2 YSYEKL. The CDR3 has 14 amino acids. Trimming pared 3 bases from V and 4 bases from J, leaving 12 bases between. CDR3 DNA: TGCGCCAGCAGCCATGGAGGCGGGGGCACTGAAGCTTTCTTT. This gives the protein CASSHGGGGTEAFF.